The entry below describes one T cell receptor beta chain. The antigen is undetermined. The repertoire was sequenced with immunoSEQ multiplex PCR; TCRdb's copy has only in-frame clones and lacks some. The sample has around 70,000 clones; 82% are singletons. The data are from a study of radiation and T cells in renal cell carcinoma. The overall study: Nephrectomy followed 15 Gy stereotactic body radiation by 4 weeks. General observations from the study: Top tumor clonotypes rose in blood 2 weeks post-radiation, then contracted. Baseline intratumoral clonotype presence is unknown without pretreatment biopsies.

CDR1 SGHRS and CDR2 YFSETQ come from the germline V gene. This CDR3 has 15 amino acids. Trimming shortened V by 4 bases and J by 0 bases, and 8 bases separated the two germline ends. The time point: blood 2 weeks post-SBRT. Treatment: 15 Gy SBRT to primary tumor, nephrectomy 4 weeks later. Serial blood draws occurred at baseline and 2 and 4 weeks post-SBRT. The sequence derives from a man aged 55 to 70 with renal cell carcinoma. The chain combines TRBV5-1 with TRBJ2-6; the D is unclear. This specimen consisted of blood, obtained from a patient whose treatment included radiotherapy and nephrectomy. CDR3 DNA: TGCGCCAGCAGCGCCCAAGCCTCTGGGGCCAACGTCCTGACTTTC. It yields the protein CASSAQASGANVLTF. The complete variable domain, with remaining parts taken from reference TRBV5-1 and TRBJ2-6, reads KAGVTQTPRYLIKTRGQQVTLSCSPISGHRSVSWYQQTPGQGLQFLFEYFSETQRNKGNFPGRFSGRQFSNSRSEMNVSTLELGDSALYLCASSAQASGANVLTFGAGSRLTVL.